A single sample is the source of the 8 T cell receptor beta chains below, sequenced in a study of T cell changes during pregnancy in multiple sclerosis. Using immunoSEQ multiplex PCR, the repertoire was profiled, and TCRdb retains in-frame clones only, with some absent. The sample includes fewer than 60,000 clones, about 91% of them seen just once. The sample in question was peripheral blood, obtained after pregnancy. These receptor sequences come from a female donor in good health, enrolled as a control in a pregnancy study.

The chain links TRBV27 to TRBJ1-1; D is perhaps TRBD1 (6 bases). Germline V gene data show CDR1 as MNHEY and CDR2 as SMNVEV (reference sequence). V gave up 6 bases and J gave up 0 bases, with 17 bases separating them. There are 16 residues in the CDR3. CDR3 DNA sequence: TGTGCCAGCAGCCCCGGGACATCCGGCTTGAACACTGAAGCTTTCTTT. It translates to CASSPGTSGLNTEAFF.

This clone was counted a single time. V and J are TRBV7-2 and TRBJ1-5; a weak D match, TRBD1 (6 bases). Germline V gene lookup returns CDR1 SGHTA and CDR2 FQGNSA. The CDR3 covers 13 residues. V shed 4 bases and J shed 5 bases, with 9 bases lying between them. The CDR3 protein is CASSSTGYQPQHF. CDR3 nucleotides: TGTGCCAGCAGCTCAACAGGGTATCAGCCCCAGCATTTT. Complete variable domain (other parts from reference TRBV7-2 and TRBJ1-5): GAGVSQSPSNKVTEKGKDVELRCDPISGHTALYWYRQSLGQGLEFLIYFQGNSAPDKSGLPSDRFSAERTGGSVSTLTIQRTQQEDSAVYLCASSSTGYQPQHFGDGTRLSIL.

This chain joins TRBV7-8 and TRBJ1-5, with D possibly being TRBD1 (5 bases). The CDR3 is made up of 21 amino acids. Trimming stripped 2 bases from V and 0 bases from J, with 26 bases between. Germline V gene lookup returns CDR1 SGHVS and CDR2 FQNEAQ. The CDR3 nucleotides are TGTGCCAGCAGCTTATATTTAGGGGAAGGGTCTTATTTTTATAGCAATCAGCCCCAGCATTTT. Its translation is CASSLYLGEGSYFYSNQPQHF.

This clone has only one observation. This chain joins TRBV5-4 and TRBJ1-2, with 9 bases aligning to TRBD1. With V trimmed by 0 bases and J by 6 bases, 0 bases remained unmatched. Germline CDR1 is SGHNT and CDR2 is YYREEE (reference sequence). CDR3 length: 13 residues. Here the CDR3 reads CASSLDRGHGYTF. Here the CDR3 DNA reads TGTGCCAGCAGCTTGGACAGGGGGCATGGCTACACCTTC. Full variable domain (outside the CDR3, taken from reference TRBV5-4 and TRBJ1-2): ETGVTQSPTHLIKTRGQQVTLRCSSQSGHNTVSWYQQALGQGPQFIFQYYREEENGRGNFPPRFSGLQFPNYSSELNVNALELDDSALYLCASSLDRGHGYTFGSGTRLTVV.

J is TRBJ1-3 and V is TRBV7-6; D call uncertain. The CDR3 sequence is 15 residues long. Germline V CDR1 and CDR2: SGHVS, FNYEAQ. Trimming cost V 5 bases and J 2 bases, with 13 bases left between them. This CDR3 is CASSPDGLAGNTIYF. Written as DNA, the CDR3 is TGTGCCAGCAGCCCCGACGGCCTAGCTGGAAACACCATATATTTT.

This clone has only a few counts. Here the CDR3 reads CASSSSGSQHF. CDR3 DNA: TGTGCCAGCAGCTCTAGCGGGTCCCAGCATTTT. The rearrangement uses TRBV28 and TRBJ1-5; no clear D gene. V shed 6 bases and J shed 11 bases, with 11 bases lying between them. This CDR3 is 11 amino acids long. Germline loops: CDR1 MDHEN, CDR2 SYDVKM.

In its sample, this clone was seen a few times. The chain has TRBV4-1 and TRBJ1-2, with a possible D match to TRBD1 (6 bases). The CDR3 spans 19 residues. Trimming stripped 2 bases from V and 0 bases from J, with 22 bases between. Germline-derived CDR1 and CDR2 are MGHRA and YSYEKL. The CDR3: CASSQTRQAIVLANYGYTF. As DNA, the CDR3 is TGCGCCAGCAGCCAAACCCGACAGGCTATAGTCCTAGCTAACTATGGCTACACCTTC.

V is TRBV7-9 and J is TRBJ1-2; D is possibly TRBD1 (6 bases). The CDR3 is 14 residues long. V lost 5 bases, J lost 2 bases, and 12 bases lay in between. The germline gives CDR1 SEHNR, CDR2 FQNEAQ (reference sequence). The CDR3 loop is CASSPKGGNYGYTF. CDR3 DNA sequence: TGTGCCAGCAGCCCTAAGGGGGGGAACTATGGCTACACCTTC.